This T cell receptor beta chain derives from a study of blood T cells in healthy people across ages. V was pared by 5 bases and J by 10 bases, with 8 bases of the junction left unmatched. CDR3 size: 13 residues. Germline V gene lookup returns CDR1 SGHAT and CDR2 FQNNGV. A J-beta primer mix and a sample-barcoded 5' primer were used in a second PCR of about 7 to 12 cycles. Via MiXCR, TCRdb re-called the 5' RACE reads, giving one row per CDR3 protein. Here the sample spans 720,000 or so distinct CDR3 sequences, around 38% being singletons. Sequenced: blood. This TCR was sampled from a man aged 80 or over in good health. This rearrangement joins TRBV11-2 to TRBJ2-1; 7 nucleotides line up with TRBD1. The CDR3 region has the DNA TGTGCCAGCAGCATACAGGGGTGGGGGGAGCAGTTCTTC. The encoded protein is CASSIQGWGEQFF.